This TCR beta chain was identified during a study of blood T cell repertoires in COVID-19. Sequencing was performed with immunoSEQ multiplex PCR; in TCRdb, only in-frame clones are kept and a portion is missing. The data hold roughly 410,000 clones, with approximately 89% observed a single time. Looked up from germline, CDR1 is SGHTA and CDR2 is FQGNSA. The CDR3 runs to 15 residues. Trimming removed 3 bases from V and 4 bases from J; junction bases left unmatched: 4. The TCR originated in a woman aged 40 to 50 with COVID-19, enrolled during active disease. The chain carries TRBV7-2 and TRBJ2-3, with TRBD2 matching 10 bases. The sample comprised peripheral blood. The DNA of the CDR3 is TGTGCCAGCAGCTTTAGCGGGAGGACCGCAGATACGCAGTATTTT. This gives the protein CASSFSGRTADTQYF.